One and the same sample provided the 2 T cell receptor beta chains below, sequenced in a study of T cells in localized non-small cell lung cancer. Libraries were prepared by immunoSEQ multiplex PCR; TCRdb keeps only in-frame clonotypes and omits some of them. The data show 15,000 to 20,000 clones, approximately 80% seen once. Here the sequenced sample was peripheral blood, taken before any cancer treatment. These receptors originate from a male donor at least 60 years old with stage I lung adenocarcinoma.

This chain uses TRBV6-8 with TRBJ1-6; 10 bases map to TRBD1. The germline V gene has CDR1 MNHGY and CDR2 SAAAGT. The CDR3 has 15 residues. The trim removed 8 bases at V and 8 bases at J, leaving 9 bases unmatched. In DNA form, the CDR3 reads TGTGCCAGCTTCCACCGGGACAGGGGAGATTCACCCCTCCACTTT. Translation gives CASFHRDRGDSPLHF.

V is TRBV6-1 and J is TRBJ1-5, with D unclear. Trimming left V 3 bases short and J 6 bases short, with 15 bases between. The CDR3 length is 15 residues. The V gene's germline CDR1 is MNHNS and CDR2 SASEGT. This CDR3 reads CASSDWQAASQPQHF. The CDR3 DNA sequence: TGTGCCAGCAGTGATTGGCAGGCGGCGAGTCAGCCCCAGCATTTT.